What follows are 21 T cell receptor beta chains derived from one specimen sequenced in a study of blood T cell repertoires in COVID-19. The repertoire was sequenced with immunoSEQ multiplex PCR; TCRdb's copy has only in-frame clones and lacks some. The sample holds some 67,000 clones; more than 75% are singletons and the top ten take roughly 6.5%. Sequencing used peripheral blood. All receptors derive from a woman aged 55 to 70 with acute or convalescent COVID-19.

A few counts support this clone. CDR3 nucleotides: TGCGCCAGCAGCGATGACACCTACGAGCAGTACTTC. Amino acid sequence: CASSDDTYEQYF. The chain recombines TRBV5-1 with TRBJ2-7; D gene uncertain. The CDR3 has 12 residues. Trimming removed 4 bases from V and 2 bases from J, with 7 bases in between. Per germline, CDR1 SGHRS and CDR2 YFSETQ.

The chain links TRBV16 to TRBJ2-5; 13 bases are a match to TRBD2. This CDR3 spans 16 amino acids. V was clipped by 0 bases and J by 6 bases; unmatched bases: 4. Germline V gives CDR1 KGHSY, CDR2 FQNENV. The CDR3, as DNA: TGTGCCAGCAGCCAATCGGGGACTAGCGGGGTACAGACCCAGTACTTC. Translation: CASSQSGTSGVQTQYF.

J is TRBJ2-7 and V is TRBV28; TRBD1 might be the D (6 bases). V dropped 6 bases and J dropped 3 bases, with 6 bases sitting between them. The CDR3 is 11 residues long. Per germline, CDR1 MDHEN and CDR2 SYDVKM. CDR3 coding DNA: TGTGCCAGCAGGGACAGCTACGAGCAGTACTTC. This translates into CASRDSYEQYF.

V gene TRBV7-8 combines with J gene TRBJ2-2; D perhaps matches TRBD1 (5 bases). This CDR3 comprises 15 residues. The V gene's germline CDR1 is SGHVS and CDR2 FQNEAQ. Trimming removed 0 bases at V and 8 bases at J, with 13 bases between. The CDR3 region is CASSLAGGAAGELFF. CDR3 bases: TGTGCCAGCAGCTTAGCGGGTGGGGCAGCGGGGGAGCTGTTTTTT.

J is TRBJ1-1 and V is TRBV28; TRBD1 matches at 11 bases. J was trimmed by 10 bases and V by 5 bases; bases with no gene match: 3. Germline lookup yields CDR1 MDHEN and CDR2 SYDVKM. The CDR3 has 12 residues. CDR3 amino acids: CASSLGTGGAFF. In DNA, the CDR3 is TGTGCCAGCAGTCTCGGGACAGGGGGAGCTTTCTTT.

This chain links TRBV6-2 or TRBV6-3 with TRBJ1-2; D remains ambiguous. Germline V CDR1 and CDR2: MNHEY, SVGEGT. This CDR3 comprises 14 residues. The V gene lost 4 bases and the J gene lost 12 bases, with 21 bases spanning the gap. The CDR3 reads CASSSVMQTLEDTF. Written as DNA, the CDR3 is TGTGCCAGCAGTTCCGTTATGCAGACCCTTGAGGACACCTTC.

V and J are TRBV27 and TRBJ2-3; 7 bases fit TRBD1. The J segment lost 6 bases and the V segment lost 6 bases, leaving 9 bases of the junction unmatched. CDR1 is MNHEY, CDR2 SMNVEV, per germline (reference sequence). The CDR3 runs 14 residues. The CDR3 loop is CASSPITGADTQYF. For the CDR3, the DNA is TGTGCCAGCAGCCCTATAACAGGGGCGGATACGCAGTATTTT.

This rearrangement joins TRBV28 to TRBJ1-1, with 8 positions matching TRBD1. The V segment lost 4 bases and the J segment 1 base; nucleotides outside the gene matches: 11. The CDR3 spans 17 residues. Per the germline V gene, CDR1 is MDHEN and CDR2 is SYDVKM. The CDR3 DNA sequence: TGTGCCAGCAGTTCCACGACAGGGGACAGGAGGAACACTGAAGCTTTCTTT. Translating gives CASSSTTGDRRNTEAFF.

This clone showed up many times. This rearrangement joins TRBV11-2 to TRBJ2-1, with 7 bases identical to TRBD1. J lost 3 bases, V lost 4 bases, and 6 bases had no gene match. This CDR3 is 15 amino acids long. CDR1 SGHAT and CDR2 FQNNGV come from the germline V gene. CDR3: CASSYRDSVYNEQFF. The CDR3 DNA reads TGTGCCAGCAGCTACCGGGACAGCGTCTACAATGAGCAGTTCTTC.

The chain joins TRBV5-5 to TRBJ2-7, with D maybe TRBD1 (5 bases). This CDR3 is 14 amino acids long. The germline CDR1 and CDR2 sequences are SGHKS and YYEKEE (reference sequence). The V end was cut by 5 bases, the J end by 2 bases, with 14 bases between. The CDR3 DNA follows: TGTGCCAGCAGAGGACACTGGATGACCTACGAGCAGTACTTC. This codes for CASRGHWMTYEQYF.

The chain links TRBV5-1 to TRBJ1-1, with TRBD1 matching 8 bases. Germline values: CDR1 SGHRS, CDR2 YFSETQ. Trimming took 4 bases from V and 0 from J; bases not matched to a gene: 2. The CDR3 spans 14 residues. The DNA of the CDR3 is TGCGCCAGCAGCGCGGGACAGGTGAACACTGAAGCTTTCTTT. Translation gives CASSAGQVNTEAFF. The whole variable domain, filled in from reference TRBV5-1 and TRBJ1-1, reads KAGVTQTPRYLIKTRGQQVTLSCSPISGHRSVSWYQQTPGQGLQFLFEYFSETQRNKGNFPGRFSGRQFSNSRSEMNVSTLELGDSALYLCASSAGQVNTEAFFGQGTRLTVV.

The chain has TRBV5-1 and TRBJ2-2; 10 bases match TRBD1. The germline V gene has CDR1 SGHRS and CDR2 YFSETQ. V lost 4 bases and J lost 1; bases outside the gene matches: 1. This CDR3 is 15 amino acids long. The CDR3 reads CASSRDRGNTGELFF. CDR3 nucleotides: TGCGCCAGCAGCCGGGACAGGGGGAACACCGGGGAGCTGTTTTTT. The full variable domain, completed using reference TRBV5-1 and TRBJ2-2, is KAGVTQTPRYLIKTRGQQVTLSCSPISGHRSVSWYQQTPGQGLQFLFEYFSETQRNKGNFPGRFSGRQFSNSRSEMNVSTLELGDSALYLCASSRDRGNTGELFFGEGSRLTVL.

This clone was seen just once. This chain joins TRBV11-2 and TRBJ2-7; weak D call: TRBD1 (6 bases). The CDR3 totals 14 residues. The V and J ends lost 1 base and 3 bases respectively, with 10 bases between them. CDR1 and CDR2 (germline): SGHAT, FQNNGV. CDR3 coding DNA: TGTGCCAGCAGCTTAGCCGGACAGATCTACGAGCAGTACTTC. As protein: CASSLAGQIYEQYF.

This clone was observed once. CDR3 DNA sequence: TGCGCCAGCAGCTTGGGGCAAGCAGGCTTATCTAACTATGGCTACACCTTC. Translated: CASSLGQAGLSNYGYTF. The gene calls are TRBV5-1 and TRBJ1-2; D is uncertain. This CDR3 is built from 17 residues. Germline V gene data show CDR1 as SGHRS and CDR2 as YFSETQ. V was clipped by 0 bases and J by 0 bases, with 15 bases between them.

The rearrangement links TRBV6-6 to TRBJ1-1; D unclear. The CDR3 is 15 amino acids. The germline V gene has CDR1 MNHNY and CDR2 SVGAGI (reference sequence). The V gene lost 0 bases and the J gene lost 0 bases, with 8 bases spanning the gap. CDR3 loop: CASSYSPLLNTEAFF. The CDR3 DNA sequence: TGTGCCAGCAGTTACTCTCCTCTTTTGAACACTGAAGCTTTCTTT.

The chain employs TRBV18 and TRBJ2-5, with TRBD2 matching 8 bases. V was clipped by 3 bases and J by 0 bases; unmatched bases: 0. The germline gives CDR1 KGHSH, CDR2 LQKENI. The CDR3 spans 14 residues. The CDR3 region is CASSPGGDQETQYF. The CDR3 bases are TGTGCCAGCTCACCCGGGGGGGACCAAGAGACCCAGTACTTC.

The chain employs TRBV19 and TRBJ2-3, with 9 bases matching TRBD2. The CDR3 is 15 amino acids. V lost 3 bases and J lost 4; bases outside the gene matches: 5. Germline CDR1 is LNHDA and CDR2 is SQIVND (reference sequence). The CDR3 reads CASSIRRGGADTQYF. In DNA, the CDR3 is TGTGCCAGTAGTATCCGGCGGGGGGGAGCAGATACGCAGTATTTT.

This sequence joins TRBV2 and TRBJ1-1, with 7 bases that match TRBD1. Germline trimming cut 10 bases from V and 0 bases from J; bases unmatched to any gene: 8. CDR3 size: 14 residues. CDR1 is SNHLY and CDR2 is FYNNEI in the germline V gene. As DNA, the CDR3 is TGTGCCACCCTAGGGGGCACCTTGAACACTGAAGCTTTCTTT. It encodes CATLGGTLNTEAFF.

This clone is judged medium-sized. Here the CDR3 reads CASRYWQGATEAFF. The CDR3 bases are TGTGCCAGCCGTTATTGGCAGGGGGCAACCGAAGCTTTCTTT. The chain joins TRBV28 to TRBJ1-1; the match to TRBD1 covers 8 bases. CDR1 and CDR2 from the germline V gene are MDHEN and SYDVKM. Unmatched junction bases numbered 13, after V lost 8 bases and J lost 8 bases. The CDR3 loop spans 14 amino acids.

This rearrangement joins TRBV6-5 to TRBJ1-1, with D possibly being TRBD1 (5 bases). CDR3 size: 14 residues. V was shortened by 6 bases and J by 1 base, with 12 bases between the two germline ends. CDR1 is MNHEY, CDR2 SVGAGI, per germline. The CDR3 sequence is CASRDTGWNTEAFF. In nucleotides, the CDR3 is TGTGCCAGCAGGGACACTGGGTGGAACACTGAAGCTTTCTTT.

J is TRBJ2-3 and V is TRBV2, with TRBD1 matching 7 bases. CDR3 length: 13 amino acids. V shed 8 bases and J 8 bases; nucleotides not matched to a gene: 10. The germline gives CDR1 SNHLY, CDR2 FYNNEI. DNA of the CDR3: TGTGCCAGCGGTGGACAGGATCTTACTACGCAGTATTTT. Translation gives CASGGQDLTTQYF.